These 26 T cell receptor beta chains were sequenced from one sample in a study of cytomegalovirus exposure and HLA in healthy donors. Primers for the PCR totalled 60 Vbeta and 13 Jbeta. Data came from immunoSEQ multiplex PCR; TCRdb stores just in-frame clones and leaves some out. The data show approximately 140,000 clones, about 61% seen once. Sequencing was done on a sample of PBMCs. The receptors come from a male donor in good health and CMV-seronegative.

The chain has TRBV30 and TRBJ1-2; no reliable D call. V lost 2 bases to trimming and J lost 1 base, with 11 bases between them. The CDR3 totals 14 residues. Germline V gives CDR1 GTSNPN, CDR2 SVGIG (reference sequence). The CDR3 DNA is TGTGCCTGGAGTCTTTTGGCCTTTAACTATGGCTACACCTTC. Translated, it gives CAWSLLAFNYGYTF.

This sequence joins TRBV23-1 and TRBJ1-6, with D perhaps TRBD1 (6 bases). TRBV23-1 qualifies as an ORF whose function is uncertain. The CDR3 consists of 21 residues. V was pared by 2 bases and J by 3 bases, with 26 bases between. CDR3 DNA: TGCGCCAGCAGTCAAGGGCCCGGACAGACGATTCTTAAAGACTATAATTCACCCCTCCACTTT. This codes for CASSQGPGQTILKDYNSPLHF.

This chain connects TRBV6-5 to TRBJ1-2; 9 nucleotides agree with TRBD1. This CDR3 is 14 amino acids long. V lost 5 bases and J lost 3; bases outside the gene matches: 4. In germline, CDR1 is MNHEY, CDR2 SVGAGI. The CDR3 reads CASSPRQGDYGYTF. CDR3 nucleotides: TGTGCCAGCAGTCCAAGACAGGGGGACTATGGCTACACCTTC.

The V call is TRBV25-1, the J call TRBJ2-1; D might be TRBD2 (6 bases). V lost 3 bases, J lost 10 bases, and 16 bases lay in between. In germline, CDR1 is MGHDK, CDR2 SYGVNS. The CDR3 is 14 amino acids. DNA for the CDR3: TGTGCCAGCAGTGACCCCTCAGGAGGGCGCGAGCAGTTCTTC. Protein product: CASSDPSGGREQFF.

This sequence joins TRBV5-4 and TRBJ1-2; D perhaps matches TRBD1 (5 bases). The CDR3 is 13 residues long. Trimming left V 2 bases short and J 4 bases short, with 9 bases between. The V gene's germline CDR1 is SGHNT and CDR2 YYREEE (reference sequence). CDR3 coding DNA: TGTGCCAGCAGCTTAGCAGGGCTCTATGGCTACACCTTC. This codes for CASSLAGLYGYTF.

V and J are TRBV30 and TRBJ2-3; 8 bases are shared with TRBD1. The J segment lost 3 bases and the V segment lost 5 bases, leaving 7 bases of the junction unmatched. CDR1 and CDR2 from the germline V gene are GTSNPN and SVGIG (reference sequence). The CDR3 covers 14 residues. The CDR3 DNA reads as TGTGCCTGGGGACAGGGCGGTTTAACAGATACGCAGTATTTT. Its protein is CAWGQGGLTDTQYF. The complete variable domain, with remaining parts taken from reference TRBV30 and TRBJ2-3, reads SQTIHQWPATLVQPVGSPLSLECTVEGTSNPNLYWYRQAAGRGLQLLFYSVGIGQISSEVPQNLSASRPQDRQFILSSKKLLLSDSGFYLCAWGQGGLTDTQYFGPGTRLTVL.

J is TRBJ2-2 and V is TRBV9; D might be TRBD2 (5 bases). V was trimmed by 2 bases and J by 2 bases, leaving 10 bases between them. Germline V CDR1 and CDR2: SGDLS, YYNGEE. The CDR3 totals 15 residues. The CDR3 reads CASSVNSVNTGELFF. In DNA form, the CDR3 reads TGTGCCAGCAGCGTTAATAGCGTTAACACCGGGGAGCTGTTTTTT.

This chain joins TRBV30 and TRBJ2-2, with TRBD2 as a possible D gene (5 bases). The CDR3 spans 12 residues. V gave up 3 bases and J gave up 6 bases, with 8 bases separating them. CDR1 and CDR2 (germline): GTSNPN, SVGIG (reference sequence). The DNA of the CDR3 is TGTGCCTGGAGCGAGGGTTCCGGGGAGCTGTTTTTT. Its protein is CAWSEGSGELFF.

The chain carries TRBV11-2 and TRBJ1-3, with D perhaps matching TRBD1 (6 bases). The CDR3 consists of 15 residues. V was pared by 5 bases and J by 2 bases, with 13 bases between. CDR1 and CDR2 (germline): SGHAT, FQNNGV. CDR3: CASSGRTAAGNTIYF. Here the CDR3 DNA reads TGTGCCAGCAGCGGCCGGACAGCCGCTGGAAACACCATATATTTT.

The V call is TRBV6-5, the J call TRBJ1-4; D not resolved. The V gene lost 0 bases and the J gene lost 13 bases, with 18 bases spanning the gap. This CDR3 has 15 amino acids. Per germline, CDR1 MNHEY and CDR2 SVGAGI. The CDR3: CASSYSALTSPGLFF. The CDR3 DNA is TGTGCCAGCAGTTACTCGGCCCTCACAAGCCCGGGACTGTTTTTT.

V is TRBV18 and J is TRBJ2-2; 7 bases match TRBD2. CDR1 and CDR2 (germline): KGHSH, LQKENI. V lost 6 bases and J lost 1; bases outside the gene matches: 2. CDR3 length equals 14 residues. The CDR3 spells CASSPGGNTGELFF. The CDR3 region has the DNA TGTGCCAGCTCCCCGGGAGGGAACACCGGGGAGCTGTTTTTT.

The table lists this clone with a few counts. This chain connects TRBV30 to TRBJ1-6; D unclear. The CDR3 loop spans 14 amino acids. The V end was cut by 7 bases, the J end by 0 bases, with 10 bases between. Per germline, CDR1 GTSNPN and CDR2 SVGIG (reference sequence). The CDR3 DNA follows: TGTGCCTCCCCGGGAGGCTCCTATAATTCACCCCTCCACTTT. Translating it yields CASPGGSYNSPLHF. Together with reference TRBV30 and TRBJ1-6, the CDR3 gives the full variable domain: SQTIHQWPATLVQPVGSPLSLECTVEGTSNPNLYWYRQAAGRGLQLLFYSVGIGQISSEVPQNLSASRPQDRQFILSSKKLLLSDSGFYLCASPGGSYNSPLHFGNGTRLTVT.

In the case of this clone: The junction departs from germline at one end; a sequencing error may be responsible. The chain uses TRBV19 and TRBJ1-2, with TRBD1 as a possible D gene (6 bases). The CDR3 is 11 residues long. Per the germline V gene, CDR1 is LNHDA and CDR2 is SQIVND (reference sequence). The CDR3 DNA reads TGTGCCAGTGGAGACAGGCCTTCCTGCGCCTTC. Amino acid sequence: CASGDRPSCAF.

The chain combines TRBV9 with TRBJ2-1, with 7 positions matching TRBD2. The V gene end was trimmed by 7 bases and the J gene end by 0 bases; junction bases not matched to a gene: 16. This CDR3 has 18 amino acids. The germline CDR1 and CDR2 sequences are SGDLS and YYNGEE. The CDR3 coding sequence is TGTGCCAGCGGACACCAGAGGTGGGGGGGGACCTCCTACAATGAGCAGTTCTTC. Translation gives CASGHQRWGGTSYNEQFF.

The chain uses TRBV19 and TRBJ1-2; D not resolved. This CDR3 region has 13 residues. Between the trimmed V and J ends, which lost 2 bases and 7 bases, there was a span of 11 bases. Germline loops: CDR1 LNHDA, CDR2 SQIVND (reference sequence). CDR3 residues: CASSIMTVIGYTF. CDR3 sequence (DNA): TGTGCCAGTAGTATAATGACTGTGATTGGCTACACCTTC. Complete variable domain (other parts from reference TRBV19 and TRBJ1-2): DGGITQSPKYLFRKEGQNVTLSCEQNLNHDAMYWYRQDPGQGLRLIYYSQIVNDFQKGDIAEGYSVSREKKESFPLTVTSAQKNPTAFYLCASSIMTVIGYTFGSGTRLTVV.

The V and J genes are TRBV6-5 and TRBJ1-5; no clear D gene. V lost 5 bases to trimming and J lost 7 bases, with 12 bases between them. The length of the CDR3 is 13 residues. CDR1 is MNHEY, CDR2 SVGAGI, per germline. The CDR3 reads CASSEPTPQPQHF. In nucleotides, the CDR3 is TGTGCCAGCAGTGAACCTACCCCCCAGCCCCAGCATTTT.

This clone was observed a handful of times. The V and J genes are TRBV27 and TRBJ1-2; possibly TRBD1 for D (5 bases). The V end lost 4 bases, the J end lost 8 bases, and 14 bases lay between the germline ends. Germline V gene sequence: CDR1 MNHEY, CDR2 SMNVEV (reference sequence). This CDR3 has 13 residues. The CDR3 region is CASSWSGRSGYTF. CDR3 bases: TGTGCCAGCAGTTGGTCAGGGCGGAGCGGCTACACCTTC.

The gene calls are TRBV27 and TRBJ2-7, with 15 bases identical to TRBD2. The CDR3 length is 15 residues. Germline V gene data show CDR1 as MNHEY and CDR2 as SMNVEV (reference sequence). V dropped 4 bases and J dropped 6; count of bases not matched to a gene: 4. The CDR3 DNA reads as TGTGCCAGCAGTTCCGGGACTAGCGGGGGGACCGAGCAGTACTTC. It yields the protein CASSSGTSGGTEQYF.

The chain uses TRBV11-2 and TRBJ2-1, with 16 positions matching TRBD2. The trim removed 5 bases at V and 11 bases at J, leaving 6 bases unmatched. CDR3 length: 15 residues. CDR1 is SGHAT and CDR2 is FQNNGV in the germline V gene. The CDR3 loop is CASSPGTSGGAQQFF. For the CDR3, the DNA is TGTGCCAGCAGCCCCGGGACTAGCGGGGGGGCGCAGCAGTTCTTC.

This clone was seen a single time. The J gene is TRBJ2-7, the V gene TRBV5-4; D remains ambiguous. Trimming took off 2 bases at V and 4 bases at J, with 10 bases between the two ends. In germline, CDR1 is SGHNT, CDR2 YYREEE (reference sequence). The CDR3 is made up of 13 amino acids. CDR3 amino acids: CASSFSGGYEQYF. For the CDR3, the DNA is TGTGCCAGCAGCTTTTCGGGTGGGTACGAGCAGTACTTC.

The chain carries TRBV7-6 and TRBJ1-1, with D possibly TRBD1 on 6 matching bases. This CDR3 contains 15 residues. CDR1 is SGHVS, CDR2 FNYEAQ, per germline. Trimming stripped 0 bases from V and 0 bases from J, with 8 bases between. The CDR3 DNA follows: TGTGCCAGCAGCTTAGCTCCAGGGGTGAACACTGAAGCTTTCTTT. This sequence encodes CASSLAPGVNTEAFF.

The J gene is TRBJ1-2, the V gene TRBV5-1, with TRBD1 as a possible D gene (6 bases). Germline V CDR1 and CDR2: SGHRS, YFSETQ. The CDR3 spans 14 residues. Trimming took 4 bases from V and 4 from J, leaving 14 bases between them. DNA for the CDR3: TGCGCCAGCAGCCCCGGGGGGCAGTTCTATGGCTACACCTTC. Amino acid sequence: CASSPGGQFYGYTF.

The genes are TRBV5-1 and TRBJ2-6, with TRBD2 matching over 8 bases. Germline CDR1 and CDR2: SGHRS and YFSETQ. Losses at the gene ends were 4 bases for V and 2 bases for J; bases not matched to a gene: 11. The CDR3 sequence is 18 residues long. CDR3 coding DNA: TGCGCCAGCAGCCCTCGCGGGGGGCAACGGGCTGGGGCCAACGTCCTGACTTTC. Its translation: CASSPRGGQRAGANVLTF.

CDR3 in DNA: TGCGCCAGCAGGACAGGGGGCGAAGAGACCCAGTACTTC. Its protein product is CASRTGGEETQYF. This chain connects TRBV5-1 to TRBJ2-5; 10 nucleotides line up with TRBD1. V gave up 5 bases and J gave up 3 bases; unmatched junction bases: 1. The CDR3 is 13 residues long. The germline V gene encodes CDR1 SGHRS and CDR2 YFSETQ.

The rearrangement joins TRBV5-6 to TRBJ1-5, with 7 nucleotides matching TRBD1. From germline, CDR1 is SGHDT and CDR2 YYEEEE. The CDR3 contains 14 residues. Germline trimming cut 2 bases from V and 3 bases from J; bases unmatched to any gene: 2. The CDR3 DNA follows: TGTGCCAGCAGCTTAGACAGGGCCAATCAGCCCCAGCATTTT. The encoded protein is CASSLDRANQPQHF.

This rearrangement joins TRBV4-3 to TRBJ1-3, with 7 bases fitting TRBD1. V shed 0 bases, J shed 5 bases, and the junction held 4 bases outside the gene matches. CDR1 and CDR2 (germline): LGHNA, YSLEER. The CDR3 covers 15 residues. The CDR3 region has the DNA TGCGCCAGCAGCCAAGATCTGGACAGGAGAAACACCATATATTTT. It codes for CASSQDLDRRNTIYF.